What follows is one TCR beta chain and its context. This entry is derived from a study of regulatory T cells in long-lasting Graves disease. Regarding time point: newly diagnosed GD, antithyroid drugs for less than 3 months. The TCR library used RNA extracted from PBMCs. Building the TCR beta libraries relied on iRepertoire HTBI primers, and CDR3 regions underwent Arm-PCR. TCRdb fed the multiplex PCR reads into MiXCR, producing one record per CDR3 protein. The sample gives 540,000 or so distinct CDR3 sequences, roughly 12% of which show up once; roughly 9.7% is in the top ten. These same records also appear under a second study, on T cells in Graves' hyperthyroidism and ophthalmopathy.

Material: peripheral blood mononuclear cells (PBMCs), obtained at new diagnosis, from a patient treated with antithyroid drugs. This clonotype was sampled from a young man with Graves disease.

The CDR3 region has the DNA TGTGCCAGCAGCTTGGGACTAGCGGGACACTACGAGCAGTACTTC. Translating it yields CASSLGLAGHYEQYF. The chain employs TRBV5-6 and TRBJ2-7; 11 bases map to TRBD2. Germline CDR1 SGHDT, CDR2 YYEEEE. The CDR3 has 15 residues. Trimming cost V 0 bases and J 3 bases; bases outside gene matches: 2.